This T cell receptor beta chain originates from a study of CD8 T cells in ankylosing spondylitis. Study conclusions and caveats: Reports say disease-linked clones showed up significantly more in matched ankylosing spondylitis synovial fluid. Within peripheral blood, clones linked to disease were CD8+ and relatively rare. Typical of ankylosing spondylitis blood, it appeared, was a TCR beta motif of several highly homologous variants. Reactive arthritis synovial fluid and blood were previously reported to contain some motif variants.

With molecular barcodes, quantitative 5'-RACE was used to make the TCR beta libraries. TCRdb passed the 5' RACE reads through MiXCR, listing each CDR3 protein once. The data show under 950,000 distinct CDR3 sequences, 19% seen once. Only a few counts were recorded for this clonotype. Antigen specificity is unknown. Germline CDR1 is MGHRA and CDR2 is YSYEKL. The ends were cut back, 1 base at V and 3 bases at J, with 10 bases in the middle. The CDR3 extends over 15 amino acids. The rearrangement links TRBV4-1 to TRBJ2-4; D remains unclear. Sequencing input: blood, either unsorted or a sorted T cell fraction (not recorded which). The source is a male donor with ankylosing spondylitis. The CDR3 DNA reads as TGCGCCAGCAGCCAAGTGGCAGAATTCAAAAACATTCAGTACTTC. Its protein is CASSQVAEFKNIQYF.